This T cell receptor beta chain was captured by sequencing in a study of T-cell reconstitution after alpha-beta-depleted transplantation in children. Overall study findings and caveats: Among T cells one year after transplant, newly produced cells accounted for most counts and diversity.

TCRbeta library preparation incorporated unique molecular identifiers. TCRdb reprocessed the PCR reads via MiXCR and lists one record per CDR3 protein. The sample shows 500,000 to 750,000 distinct CDR3 sequences, 10% to 15% of them seen only once. This clonotype was seen more than once but under ten times. Its antigen is unidentified. This CDR3 spans 16 amino acids. The V and J ends lost 1 base and 7 bases, in that order; junction bases with no gene match: 13. The source of this sequence is a male patient under 18 who had a stem cell transplant for acute myeloid leukemia, so the T cells may come from the graft donor. Sample: PBMCs, mostly from graft donor cells, taken 360 days after TCRalphabeta/CD19-depleted stem cell transplant. This chain joins TRBV12-3 or TRBV12-4 and TRBJ2-7, with 7 bases lining up with TRBD2. CDR3 bases: TGTGCCAGCAGTTTAGTCCTTGCGGGAGTCAATAGGGAGCAGTACTTC. This encodes CASSLVLAGVNREQYF.